The 4 T cell receptor beta chains presented below share a single source sample, sequenced in a study of T cells after yellow fever vaccination (dated by TCRdb to about 2019). Sample treatment or condition, as interpreted from the label and publication: live attenuated yellow fever vaccine strain. The library was generated by 5' RACE. Sequencing took place on an Illumina HiSeq 2500. TCRdb passed the public sequencing reads through fastp at Q25 and MiXCR, retaining productive beta sequences. Merged by CDR3 protein, the rows form single entries marked with the most common genes and DNA. The table for this sample lists 140,000 to 150,000 distinct CDR3 sequences; under 8% of them were counted only once. The ten largest clonotypes hold over 0.55% of the sample. Sequences were derived from CD4+ T cells sorted from PBMCs, sampled 10 days after the yellow fever booster vaccination. The receptor set was obtained from a man younger than 45 who received the YFV17D yellow fever vaccine.

This clonotype was recorded many times. The CDR3 DNA reads as TGTGCCAGCAGCACCCACCGTCGAGATCCCGGGACAGGGCCCATCTACGAGCAGTACTTC. As protein: CASSTHRRDPGTGPIYEQYF. The rearrangement uses TRBV7-6 and TRBJ2-7, with 9 bases lining up with TRBD1. The V and J ends lost 5 bases and 3 bases, in that order; junction bases with no gene match: 23. Germline V gene data show CDR1 as SGHVS and CDR2 as FNYEAQ. There are 20 residues in the CDR3. Complete variable domain (other parts from reference TRBV7-6 and TRBJ2-7): GAGVSQSPRYKVTKRGQDVALRCDPISGHVSLYWYRQALGQGPEFLTYFNYEAQQDKSGLPNDRFSAERPEGSISTLTIQRTEQRDSAMYRCASSTHRRDPGTGPIYEQYFGPGTRLTVT.

This clonotype was seen ten or more times. The chain links TRBV3-1 to TRBJ2-5, with a tentative D call TRBD2 (6 bases). Trimming removed 4 bases from V and 3 bases from J, with 12 bases in between. Germline lookup yields CDR1 LGHDT and CDR2 YNNKEL (reference sequence). This CDR3 region has 14 residues. The CDR3 coding sequence is TGTGCCAGCAGCCCAATGTGGGGGGAAGAGACCCAGTACTTC. Its translation is CASSPMWGEETQYF.

Details on this clonotype: A much larger clone differs from this one at a single base, so this may be a read error. The J gene is TRBJ2-3, the V gene TRBV12-3 or TRBV12-4, with TRBD2 matching over 8 bases. This CDR3 comprises 16 residues. V dropped 5 bases and J dropped 3; count of bases not matched to a gene: 10. CDR3 sequence: CASSPGAGGRTDTQYF. As DNA, the CDR3 is TGTGCCAGCAGTCCGGGGGCGGGAGGCCGAACAGATACGCAGTATTTT.

This clonotype was observed at least ten times. The rearrangement links TRBV10-3 to TRBJ2-1, with 10 bases lining up with TRBD2. J gave up 3 bases and V 7 bases, and 6 bases lay outside the gene matches. Germline V gene lookup returns CDR1 ENHRY and CDR2 SYGVKD. CDR3 length: 15 residues. Here the CDR3 DNA reads TGTGCCATCAAAGGGAAGCGGGAGGGCTACAATGAGCAGTTCTTC. Its protein product is CAIKGKREGYNEQFF.